This T cell receptor beta chain emerged from a study of control samples from healthy donors and cancer patients. The CDR3 is made up of 16 amino acids. CDR1 and CDR2 from the germline V gene are SGDLS and YYNGEE. J lost 6 bases, V lost 3 bases, and 15 bases had no gene match. Produced via immunoSEQ multiplex PCR; TCRdb's table is partial and in-frame only. Among 90,000 or so clones listed, around 90% were seen once. The specimen was blood. The source is a woman between 65 and 79 years old in good health. This chain joins TRBV9 and TRBJ2-7; 7 positions agree with TRBD2. CDR3 in DNA: TGTGCCAGCAGCGCCCGGGGGGACGCCTTAGTTTCCGAGCAGTACTTC. This encodes CASSARGDALVSEQYF.